The source of this T cell receptor beta chain is a study of T cells in Graves' hyperthyroidism and ophthalmopathy. The V end was cut by 1 base, the J end by 11 bases, with 9 bases between. The CDR3 totals 11 residues. Overall study results and limits: Separating ophthalmopathy from stable hyperthyroidism was achieved by a 13 V-J model. Most clonotypes that expanded in the thyroid above 0.001 also showed up in blood.

Uncontrolled infection, other autoimmune disease, pregnancy or lactation disqualified patients from enrolment. Amplified regions were TCR beta CDR3 sequences from RNA transcripts. HTBI primers were used for first-round RT-PCR of the TCR CDR3. TCRdb reprocessed the multiplex PCR reads with MiXCR, giving one entry per CDR3 protein. The sample has hundreds of thousands of distinct CDR3 sequences, just under 20% seen once. This clonotype appeared many times. Its cognate antigen is unknown. The source material was blood. The sequence was collected from a middle-aged man with Graves' ophthalmopathy. The J gene is TRBJ2-7, the V gene TRBV12-3 or TRBV12-4; D is possibly TRBD1 (5 bases). The CDR3: CASSLEDREYF. CDR3 nucleotide sequence: TGTGCCAGCAGTTTAGAAGACAGAGAGTACTTC.